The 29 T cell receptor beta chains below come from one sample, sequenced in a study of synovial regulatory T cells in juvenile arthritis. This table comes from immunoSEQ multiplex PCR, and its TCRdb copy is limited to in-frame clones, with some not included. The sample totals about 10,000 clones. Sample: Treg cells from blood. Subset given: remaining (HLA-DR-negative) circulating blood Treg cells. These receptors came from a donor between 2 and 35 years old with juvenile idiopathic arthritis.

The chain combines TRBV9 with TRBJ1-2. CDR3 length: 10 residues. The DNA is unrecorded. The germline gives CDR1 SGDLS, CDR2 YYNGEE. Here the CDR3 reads CASSPRGYTF.

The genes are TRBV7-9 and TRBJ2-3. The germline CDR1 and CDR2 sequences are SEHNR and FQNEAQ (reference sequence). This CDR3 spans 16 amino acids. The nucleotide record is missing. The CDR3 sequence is CASSPPVWGAPNTQYF.

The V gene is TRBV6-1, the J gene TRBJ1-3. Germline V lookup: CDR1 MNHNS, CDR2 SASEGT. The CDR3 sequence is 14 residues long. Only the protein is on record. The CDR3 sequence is CASNTRGVGNTIYF.

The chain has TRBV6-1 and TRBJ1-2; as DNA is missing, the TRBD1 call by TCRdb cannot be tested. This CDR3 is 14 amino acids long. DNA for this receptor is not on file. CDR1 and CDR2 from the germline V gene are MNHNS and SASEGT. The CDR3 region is CASSPQTGGYGYTF.

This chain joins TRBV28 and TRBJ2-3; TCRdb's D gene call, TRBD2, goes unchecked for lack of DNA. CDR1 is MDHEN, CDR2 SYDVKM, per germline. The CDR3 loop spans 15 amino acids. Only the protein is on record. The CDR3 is CASSFPVAGPDTQYF.

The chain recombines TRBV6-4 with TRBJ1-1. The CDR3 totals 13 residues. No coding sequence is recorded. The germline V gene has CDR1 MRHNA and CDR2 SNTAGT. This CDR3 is CASSEGGSAEAFF.

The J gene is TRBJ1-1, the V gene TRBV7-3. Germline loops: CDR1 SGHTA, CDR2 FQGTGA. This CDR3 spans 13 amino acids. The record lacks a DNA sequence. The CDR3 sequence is CASSLTLNTEAFF.

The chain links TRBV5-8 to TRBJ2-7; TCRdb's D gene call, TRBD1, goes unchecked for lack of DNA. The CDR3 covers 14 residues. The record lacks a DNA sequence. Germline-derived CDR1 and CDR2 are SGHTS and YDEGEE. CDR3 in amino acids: CASSLGAGGYEQYF.

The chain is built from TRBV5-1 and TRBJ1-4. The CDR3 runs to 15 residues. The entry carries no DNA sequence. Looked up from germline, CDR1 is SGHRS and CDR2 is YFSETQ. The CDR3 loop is CASSLVQGADEKLFF.

The CDR3: CASSQDLRDNTQATNEKLFF. The chain links TRBV4-2 to TRBJ1-4; no DNA is available, so the TRBD1 call from TCRdb remains unchecked. The CDR3 contains 20 residues. No coding sequence is recorded. Germline CDR1 and CDR2: LGHNA and YNFKEQ.

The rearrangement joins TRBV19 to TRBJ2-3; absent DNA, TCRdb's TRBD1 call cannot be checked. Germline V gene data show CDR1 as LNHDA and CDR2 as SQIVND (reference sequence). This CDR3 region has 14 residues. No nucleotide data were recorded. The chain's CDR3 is CASSIAPGSDTQYF.

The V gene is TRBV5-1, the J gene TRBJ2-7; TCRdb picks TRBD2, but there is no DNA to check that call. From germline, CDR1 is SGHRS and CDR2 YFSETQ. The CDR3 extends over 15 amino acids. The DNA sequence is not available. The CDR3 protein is CASSLATSRSYEQYF.

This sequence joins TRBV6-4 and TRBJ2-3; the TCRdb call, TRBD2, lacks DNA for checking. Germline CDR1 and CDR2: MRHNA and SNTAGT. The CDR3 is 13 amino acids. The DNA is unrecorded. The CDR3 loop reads CASSVRSTDTQYF.

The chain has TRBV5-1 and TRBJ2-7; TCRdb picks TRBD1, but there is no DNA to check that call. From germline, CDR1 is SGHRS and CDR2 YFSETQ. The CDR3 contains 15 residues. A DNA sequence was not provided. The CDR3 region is CASSSGTALSYEQYF. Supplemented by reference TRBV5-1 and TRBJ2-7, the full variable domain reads KAGVTQTPRYLIKTRGQQVTLSCSPISGHRSVSWYQQTPGQGLQFLFEYFSETQRNKGNFPGRFSGRQFSNSRSEMNVSTLELGDSALYLCASSSGTALSYEQYFGPGTRLTVT.

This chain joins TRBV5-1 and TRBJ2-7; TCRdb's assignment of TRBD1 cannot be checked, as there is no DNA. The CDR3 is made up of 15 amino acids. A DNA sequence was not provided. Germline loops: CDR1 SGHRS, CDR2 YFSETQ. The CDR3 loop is CASSYQGRLIYEQYF.

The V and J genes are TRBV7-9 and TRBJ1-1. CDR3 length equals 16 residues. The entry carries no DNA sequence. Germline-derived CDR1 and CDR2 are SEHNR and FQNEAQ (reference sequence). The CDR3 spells CASSLERSGKGTEAFF.

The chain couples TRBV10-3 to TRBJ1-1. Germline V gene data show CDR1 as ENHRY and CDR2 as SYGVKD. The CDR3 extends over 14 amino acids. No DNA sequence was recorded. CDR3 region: CAISERAANTEAFF.

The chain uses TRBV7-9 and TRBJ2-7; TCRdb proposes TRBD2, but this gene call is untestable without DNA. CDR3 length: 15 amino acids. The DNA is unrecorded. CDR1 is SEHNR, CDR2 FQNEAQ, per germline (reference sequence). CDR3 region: CASSLTGTTSYEQYF.

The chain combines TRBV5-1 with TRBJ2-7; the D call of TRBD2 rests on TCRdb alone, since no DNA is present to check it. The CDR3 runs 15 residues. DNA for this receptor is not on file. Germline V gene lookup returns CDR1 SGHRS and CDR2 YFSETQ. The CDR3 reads CASSFSGGSWHEQYF.

The CDR3 region is CASGGGDYYEQYF. The chain carries TRBV2 and TRBJ2-7; absent DNA, TCRdb's TRBD2 call cannot be checked. The CDR3 has 13 residues. There is no recorded DNA. CDR1 and CDR2 from the germline V gene are SNHLY and FYNNEI.

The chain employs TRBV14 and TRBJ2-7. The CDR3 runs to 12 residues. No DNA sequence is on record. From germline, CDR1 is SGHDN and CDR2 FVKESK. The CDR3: CASSQEWYEQYF.

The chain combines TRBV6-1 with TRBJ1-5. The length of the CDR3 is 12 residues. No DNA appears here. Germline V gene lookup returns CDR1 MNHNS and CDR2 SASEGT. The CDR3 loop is CASSDIFQPQHF.

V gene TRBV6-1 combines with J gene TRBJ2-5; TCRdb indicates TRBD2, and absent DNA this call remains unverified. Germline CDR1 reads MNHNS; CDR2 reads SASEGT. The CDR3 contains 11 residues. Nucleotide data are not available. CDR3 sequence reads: CASSPRETQYF.

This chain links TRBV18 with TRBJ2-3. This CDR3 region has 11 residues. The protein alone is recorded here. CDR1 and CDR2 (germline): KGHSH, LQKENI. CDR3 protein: CASSPVDTQYF.

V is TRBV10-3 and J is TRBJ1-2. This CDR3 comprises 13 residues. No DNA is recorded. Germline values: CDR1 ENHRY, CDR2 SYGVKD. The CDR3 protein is CAIGRTVNYGYTF.

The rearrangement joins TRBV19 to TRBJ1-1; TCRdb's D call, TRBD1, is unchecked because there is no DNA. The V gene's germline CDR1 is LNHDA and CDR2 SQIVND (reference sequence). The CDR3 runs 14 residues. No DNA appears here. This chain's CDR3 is CASSMGRGRSEAFF.

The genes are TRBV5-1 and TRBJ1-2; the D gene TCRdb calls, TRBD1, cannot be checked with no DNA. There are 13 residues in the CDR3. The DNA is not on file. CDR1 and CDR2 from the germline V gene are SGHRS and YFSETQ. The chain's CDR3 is CASSPGGAESYTF.

The CDR3 loop reads CASSQDRGAGANVLTF. The gene calls are TRBV4-1 and TRBJ2-6; the TCRdb call, TRBD2, lacks DNA for checking. CDR3 length equals 16 residues. There is no recorded DNA. The V gene's germline CDR1 is MGHRA and CDR2 YSYEKL.

The CDR3 region is CASRGTGIGELFF. The V gene is TRBV5-1, the J gene TRBJ2-2; absent DNA, TCRdb's TRBD1 call cannot be checked. CDR3 length equals 13 residues. The DNA is not on file. Germline loops: CDR1 SGHRS, CDR2 YFSETQ.